This TCR beta chain was obtained from a study of blood T cells in healthy people across ages. Study outcomes and limitations: Unsorted PBMCs prevented conclusive naive versus antigen-experienced comparison.

Turning to this clonotype: Antigen specificity is unknown. At one boundary the junction diverges from the germline segment, which might be a read error.

Through a sample-barcoded 5' primer and a J-beta primer mix, a second PCR was run for roughly 7 to 12 cycles. TCRdb re-called the 5' RACE reads through MiXCR, storing one row per CDR3 protein. This table holds fewer than 700,000 distinct CDR3 sequences, roughly 41% found once. Sequencing was performed on blood. This clonotype originated in a man of 80 years or more in good health.

The CDR3 DNA follows: TGCGCCGGCAGCCAAGACTACAGGGTGGTAGGGGAAAAACTGTTTTTT. Its translation: CAGSQDYRVVGEKLFF. The V and J genes are TRBV4-3 and TRBJ1-4; a weak D match, TRBD1 (6 bases). The CDR3 length is 16 residues. Germline V lookup: CDR1 LGHNA, CDR2 YSLEER.